One T cell receptor (beta chain) is described in this entry. Its antigen is currently unknown. This CDR3 region has 13 residues. This entry is derived from a study of beta chain features in type 1 diabetes. Study results and limitations: The naive, central memory and Treg TCRB repertoires showed an apparent similarity that was greater among patients than among healthy donors. Among patients with Type 1 diabetes, TCRB CDR3s were moderately but significantly shorter in every one of the four CD4+ subsets.

Every isolated RNA sample was fully reverse transcribed, so sequencing captured expressed TCRB transcripts. The table came from immunoSEQ multiplex PCR; TCRdb's copy has only in-frame clones and leaves some out. This table holds 300,000 to 350,000 clones, roughly 13% found once. The source material was naive CD4+ T cells from blood. V usage is TRBV21-1 and J usage is TRBJ2-7; the D call of TRBD2 is as the table states it, not checked on the DNA. TRBV21-1 is a documented pseudogene. This receptor was taken from a woman aged 18-29 years with type 1 diabetes. CDR3 amino acids: CASSKDGNYEQYV. In nucleotides, the CDR3 is TGTGCCAGCAGCAAAGATGGTAACTACGAGCAGTACGTC.